This record looks at one T cell receptor (beta chain) sequence and its context. The sample originates from a study of cytomegalovirus exposure and HLA in healthy donors. The length of the CDR3 is 12 residues. Trimming shortened V by 5 bases and J by 4 bases, and 6 bases separated the two germline ends. Germline V gene data show CDR1 as LNHDA and CDR2 as SQIVND (reference sequence). The PCR ran on 60 Vbeta and 13 Jbeta primers. Produced via immunoSEQ multiplex PCR; TCRdb's table is partial and in-frame only. The table shows 130,000 or so clones, with around 74% occurring only once. Sequencing input: PBMCs. This clonotype originated in a middle-aged man in good health and CMV-seropositive. This chain joins TRBV19 and TRBJ1-3; D unclear. CDR3 sequence reads: CASSSQGNTIYF. In nucleotides, the CDR3 is TGTGCCAGTAGTTCCCAGGGAAACACCATATATTTT.